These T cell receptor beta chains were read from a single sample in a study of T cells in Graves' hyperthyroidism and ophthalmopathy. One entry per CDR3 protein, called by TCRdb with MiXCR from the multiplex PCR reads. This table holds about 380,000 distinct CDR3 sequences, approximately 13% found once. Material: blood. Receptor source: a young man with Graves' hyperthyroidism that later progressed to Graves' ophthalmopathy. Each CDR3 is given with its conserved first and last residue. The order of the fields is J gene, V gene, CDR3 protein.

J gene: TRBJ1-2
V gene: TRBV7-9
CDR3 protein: CASSRDRAGYTF

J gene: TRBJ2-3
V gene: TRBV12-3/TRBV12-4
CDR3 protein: CASSFATGKTSTDTQYF

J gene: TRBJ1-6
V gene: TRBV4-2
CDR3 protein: CASSQVGRDSPLHF

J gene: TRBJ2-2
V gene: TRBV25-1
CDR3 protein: CASSGNLNTGELFF

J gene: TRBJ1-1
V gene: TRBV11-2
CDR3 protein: CASSISGVTEAFF

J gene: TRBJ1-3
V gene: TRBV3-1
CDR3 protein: CASSPAPTGNTIYF

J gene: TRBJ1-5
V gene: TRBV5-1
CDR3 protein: CASRSGLESPQHF

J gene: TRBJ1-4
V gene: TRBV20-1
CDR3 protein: CSARFGVDEKLFF

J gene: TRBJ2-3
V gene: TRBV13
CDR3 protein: CASSYWTSGDTDTQYF

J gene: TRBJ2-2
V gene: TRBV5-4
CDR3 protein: CASSDREMNTGELFF

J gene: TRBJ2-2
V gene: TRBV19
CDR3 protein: CASSPHTGGGTGELFF